This T cell receptor (beta chain) was profiled in a study of blood T cell repertoires in COVID-19. As processed by the authors: Quantification of nucleated cells was approximated via reference gene primer amplification. The method was immunoSEQ multiplex PCR; TCRdb's version includes in-frame clones alone and lacks a portion of them. V and J calls and clone size follow that table, whereas D and trimming were derived from the DNA. The sample lists more than 90,000 clones, 70% to 80% occurring once. CDR3 length: 13 residues. Germline V CDR1 and CDR2: SGHTA, FQGTGA. V gave up 5 bases and J gave up 1 base; unmatched junction bases: 1. A note on this clone: The same CDR3 arises from other DNA sequences in this sample as well.

The chain employs TRBV7-3 and TRBJ2-5, with 7 bases lining up with TRBD1. The sample consisted of peripheral blood. The clonotype was recovered from a man aged 65 to 85 with acute or convalescent COVID-19. DNA of the CDR3: TGTGCCAGCAGCCGGGACAGCCAAGAGACCCAGTACTTC. Its translation is CASSRDSQETQYF.